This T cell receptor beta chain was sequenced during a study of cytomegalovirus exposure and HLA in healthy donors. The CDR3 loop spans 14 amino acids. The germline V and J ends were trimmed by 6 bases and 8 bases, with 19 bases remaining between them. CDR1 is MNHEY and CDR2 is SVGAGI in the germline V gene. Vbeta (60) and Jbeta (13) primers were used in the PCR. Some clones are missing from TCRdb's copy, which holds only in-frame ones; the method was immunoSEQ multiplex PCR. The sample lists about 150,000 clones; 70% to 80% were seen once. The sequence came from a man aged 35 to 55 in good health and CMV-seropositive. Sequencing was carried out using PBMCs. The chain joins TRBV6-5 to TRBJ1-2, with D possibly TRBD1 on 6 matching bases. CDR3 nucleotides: TGTGCCAGCAGGTCGGGACAACCCGGTCCGGGCTACACCTTC. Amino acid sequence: CASRSGQPGPGYTF.